The 8 T cell receptor beta chains below come from one sample, sequenced in a study of OX40 agonist ivuxolimab in advanced cancers. Libraries were built with the immunoSEQ multiplex PCR assay. Held by TCRdb, this immuneACCESS table contains in-frame sequences only and omits some clones. Under half of the omission traces to an unresolved V gene where checked; the cause of the rest is unknown. The table for this sample lists around 43,000 clones; approximately 86% of them were counted only once. The ten largest clones add up to about an eighth of the sample. The specimen comprised CD4+ or CD8+ T cells sorted from blood, sampled in a trial of the OX40 agonist ivuxolimab. These receptors originate from an adult with an advanced solid tumor such as melanoma, head and neck, liver or kidney cancer.

The rearrangement joins TRBV5-1 to TRBJ2-2; D may be TRBD2 (6 bases). The CDR3 is 16 amino acids. Trimming took off 4 bases at V and 0 bases at J, with 13 bases between the two ends. Per the germline V gene, CDR1 is SGHRS and CDR2 is YFSETQ. The CDR3 sequence is CASSLLADANTGELFF. The CDR3 coding sequence is TGCGCCAGCAGCCTTTTAGCGGACGCGAACACCGGGGAGCTGTTTTTT.

This chain connects TRBV7-6 to TRBJ2-7; no firm D call. The CDR3 has 12 residues. The V gene lost 4 bases and the J gene lost 6 bases, with 10 bases spanning the gap. The germline CDR1 and CDR2 sequences are SGHVS and FNYEAQ. This chain's CDR3 is CASSSPLGEQYF. The CDR3 nucleotides read TGTGCCAGCAGCTCACCGCTCGGCGAGCAGTACTTC.

In this sample, this clone turned up once. The genes are TRBV29-1 and TRBJ2-1; a possible D gene is TRBD2 (6 bases). V gave up 2 bases and J gave up 2 bases, with 13 bases separating them. The germline gives CDR1 SQVTM, CDR2 ANQGSEA. The CDR3 covers 15 residues. The CDR3 DNA is TGCAGCGTTGAAAGAGCGGCTAGCGCCTACAATGAGCAGTTCTTC. Amino acids: CSVERAASAYNEQFF.

The J gene is TRBJ2-3, the V gene TRBV28, with TRBD2 matching 7 bases. The CDR3 extends over 16 amino acids. The J segment lost 2 bases and the V segment lost 1 base, leaving 6 bases of the junction unmatched. Germline CDR1 reads MDHEN; CDR2 reads SYDVKM. The CDR3: CASSLLSLAVTDTQYF. The DNA of the CDR3 is TGTGCCAGCAGTTTATTAAGTCTAGCGGTCACAGATACGCAGTATTTT.

This chain connects TRBV6-1 to TRBJ1-5; no reliable D call. Germline V gene lookup returns CDR1 MNHNS and CDR2 SASEGT. The CDR3 consists of 16 residues. Trimming stripped 2 bases from V and 2 bases from J, with 13 bases between. CDR3 region: CASSESEGVGNQPQHF. CDR3 DNA: TGTGCCAGCAGTGAATCGGAGGGAGTAGGCAATCAGCCCCAGCATTTT.

Comments on this clone: Other DNA sequences in this sample translate to the same CDR3. The rearrangement joins TRBV4-1 to TRBJ2-7; TRBD2 aligns across 12 bases. With 3 bases clipped from V and 4 bases from J, the junction kept 1 base outside the gene matches. Germline values: CDR1 MGHRA, CDR2 YSYEKL. The CDR3 runs to 14 residues. DNA for the CDR3: TGCGCCAGCAGCCAGACTAGCGGGAGTTACGAGCAGTACTTC. Translating it yields CASSQTSGSYEQYF.

V is TRBV7-2 and J is TRBJ2-7; D remains ambiguous. V gave up 4 bases and J gave up 0 bases, with 4 bases separating them. The germline V gene encodes CDR1 SGHTA and CDR2 FQGNSA. The CDR3 consists of 12 residues. CDR3 DNA: TGTGCCAGCAGCTATAGCTCCTACGAGCAGTACTTC. This translates into CASSYSSYEQYF.

J is TRBJ2-3 and V is TRBV7-9; D could derive from TRBD1 or TRBD2 (6 bases each). The CDR3 is 13 amino acids. The germline CDR1 and CDR2 sequences are SEHNR and FQNEAQ (reference sequence). Trimming pared 6 bases from V and 5 bases from J, leaving 12 bases between. CDR3 nucleotides: TGTGCCAGCAGACAGGGAGGTGAAGATACGCAGTATTTT. Translating it yields CASRQGGEDTQYF.